One sample yielded the 19 T cell receptor beta chains listed below, sequenced in a study of T-cell reconstitution after alpha-beta-depleted transplantation in children. It was with unique molecular identifiers that the TCRbeta library was prepared. TCRdb passed the PCR reads through MiXCR, listing each CDR3 protein once. The sample has some 550,000 distinct CDR3 sequences, about 18% seen once; the top ten hold roughly 3.3%. The sequencing here drew on PBMCs from the stem cell graft donor, taken from the stem cell graft. These receptors were taken from a human donor who donated a stem cell graft to a child with acute lymphoblastic leukemia.

This chain joins TRBV3-1 and TRBJ2-2; 11 bases agree with TRBD2. Germline CDR1 LGHDT, CDR2 YNNKEL (reference sequence). J gave up 5 bases and V 6 bases, and 8 bases lay outside the gene matches. This CDR3 region has 16 residues. CDR3 residues: CASSLTSGSWTGELFF. CDR3 in DNA: TGTGCCAGCAGTCTTACTAGCGGGAGTTGGACCGGGGAGCTGTTTTTT.

The table lists this clonotype with many counts. The genes are TRBV5-1 and TRBJ2-2; D possibly corresponds to TRBD1 (6 bases). From germline, CDR1 is SGHRS and CDR2 YFSETQ. The V end lost 2 bases, the J end lost 6 bases, and 11 bases lay between the germline ends. This CDR3 has 14 residues. The CDR3: CASSLPTGSGELFF. The CDR3 nucleotides read TGCGCCAGCAGCTTACCTACAGGGTCCGGGGAGCTGTTTTTT.

The CDR3 sequence: CSVEQRGRNTEAFF. Here the CDR3 DNA reads TGCAGCGTGGAACAACGGGGCCGGAACACTGAAGCTTTCTTT. The chain uses TRBV29-1 and TRBJ1-1; weak D call: TRBD1 (5 bases). Deletions cut 6 bases from V and 1 base from J, with 15 bases between. Germline-derived CDR1 and CDR2 are SQVTM and ANQGSEA. This CDR3 is built from 14 residues.

The chain has TRBV3-1 and TRBJ2-7; D gene ambiguous. With 2 bases removed from V and 4 bases from J, the gap between germline ends came to 9 bases. Germline CDR1 is LGHDT and CDR2 is YNNKEL (reference sequence). This CDR3 is built from 13 residues. The CDR3 loop reads CASSQSGLYEQYF. The CDR3 region has the DNA TGTGCCAGCAGCCAATCCGGATTGTACGAGCAGTACTTC.

This clonotype appeared many times. This chain uses TRBV5-6 with TRBJ2-4, with a weak D call TRBD2 (5 bases). CDR3 length equals 14 residues. The V gene's germline CDR1 is SGHDT and CDR2 YYEEEE. V lost 4 bases and J 0 bases, leaving 8 bases between the germline ends. The CDR3 protein is CASSPGLAKNIQYF. The CDR3 DNA reads TGTGCCAGCAGCCCCGGACTAGCCAAAAACATTCAGTACTTC.

The chain couples TRBV24-1 to TRBJ2-7; D ambiguous. The CDR3 is made up of 14 amino acids. The germline V gene has CDR1 KGHDR and CDR2 SFDVKD. Trimming pared 9 bases from V and 5 bases from J, leaving 19 bases between. DNA for the CDR3: TGTGCCACCTTGCACTCGGAAAACCCAGACGAGCAGTACTTC. Translated, it gives CATLHSENPDEQYF.

V and J are TRBV20-1 and TRBJ2-2; TRBD2 aligns across 9 bases. CDR3 length equals 15 residues. V shed 3 bases and J 8 bases; nucleotides not matched to a gene: 10. Germline V gene sequence: CDR1 DFQATT, CDR2 SNEGSKA (reference sequence). The chain's CDR3 is CSASISGRDVGELFF. For the CDR3, the DNA is TGCAGTGCTAGTATTAGCGGGAGAGATGTAGGGGAGCTGTTTTTT.

This clonotype was observed a few times. This sequence joins TRBV3-1 and TRBJ2-1, with a tentative D call TRBD2 (6 bases). The CDR3 has 13 amino acids. In germline, CDR1 is LGHDT, CDR2 YNNKEL (reference sequence). Trimming left V 5 bases short and J 12 bases short, with 17 bases between. CDR3 loop: CASSSIPGTWQFF. CDR3 nucleotides: TGTGCCAGCAGCTCCATACCCGGGACTTGGCAGTTCTTC.

This chain connects TRBV11-1 to TRBJ2-7; 7 bases match TRBD2. Trimming at V came to 7 bases and at J to 0 bases, leaving 9 bases not matched to a gene. This CDR3 comprises 15 residues. The V gene's germline CDR1 is SGHAT and CDR2 FQDESV (reference sequence). In DNA, the CDR3 is TGTGCCAGCACCCCCAGGCGCGGGAGCTCCTACGAGCAGTACTTC. Encoded protein: CASTPRRGSSYEQYF.

The V gene is TRBV6-6, the J gene TRBJ1-2, with D hard to call. The CDR3 totals 13 residues. V was cut by 0 bases and J by 5 bases, with 7 bases left in between. Germline V lookup: CDR1 MNHNY, CDR2 SVGAGI (reference sequence). DNA of the CDR3: TGTGCCAGCAGTTACTCGGACGCGTATGGCTACACCTTC. This translates into CASSYSDAYGYTF.

A few counts support this clonotype. The chain couples TRBV19 to TRBJ1-5; D is unresolved. From germline, CDR1 is LNHDA and CDR2 SQIVND (reference sequence). Trimming shortened V by 5 bases and J by 0 bases, and 11 bases separated the two germline ends. CDR3 size: 15 residues. CDR3 DNA sequence: TGTGCCAGTAGTTGGGCAGTCTATAGCAATCAGCCCCAGCATTTT. It translates to CASSWAVYSNQPQHF. Full variable domain (outside the CDR3, taken from reference TRBV19 and TRBJ1-5): DGGITQSPKYLFRKEGQNVTLSCEQNLNHDAMYWYRQDPGQGLRLIYYSQIVNDFQKGDIAEGYSVSREKKESFPLTVTSAQKNPTAFYLCASSWAVYSNQPQHFGDGTRLSIL.

J is TRBJ2-3 and V is TRBV10-2, with D possibly being TRBD2 (6 bases). V lost 7 bases, J lost 0 bases, and 17 bases lay in between. The CDR3 is 16 amino acids. Germline V gives CDR1 WSHSY, CDR2 SAAADI. DNA for the CDR3: TGCGCCAGCACGAAGGTGGGAGGACCTAGCACAGATACGCAGTATTTT. It codes for CASTKVGGPSTDTQYF.

The gene calls are TRBV11-2 and TRBJ2-2, with 7 bases that match TRBD1. Trimming removed 3 bases from V and 0 bases from J; junction bases left unmatched: 10. Germline loops: CDR1 SGHAT, CDR2 FQNNGV. This CDR3 spans 18 amino acids. The CDR3 nucleotides read TGTGCCAGCAGCTTGACCTTCACTGACAGGGCGAACACCGGGGAGCTGTTTTTT. It yields the protein CASSLTFTDRANTGELFF.

The chain employs TRBV7-9 and TRBJ2-5; the match to TRBD1 covers 8 bases. The CDR3 spans 15 residues. The V and J ends lost 5 bases and 4 bases, in that order; junction bases with no gene match: 9. Germline lookup yields CDR1 SEHNR and CDR2 FQNEAQ (reference sequence). This CDR3 is CASSPRGRGLETQYF. Here the CDR3 DNA reads TGTGCCAGCAGCCCTAGGGGCAGGGGGCTAGAGACCCAGTACTTC.

This clonotype is deemed medium-sized. The chain has TRBV9 and TRBJ1-1, with D maybe TRBD1 (6 bases). The CDR3 runs to 15 residues. V was cut by 4 bases and J by 1 base, with 14 bases left in between. Germline values: CDR1 SGDLS, CDR2 YYNGEE. As DNA, the CDR3 is TGTGCCAGCAGCTCTGGACAGATCACGAACACTGAAGCTTTCTTT. It is translated as CASSSGQITNTEAFF.

The rearrangement joins TRBV12-3 or TRBV12-4 to TRBJ1-5; D is possibly TRBD1 (6 bases). This CDR3 region has 17 residues. With 5 bases removed from V and 2 bases from J, the gap between germline ends came to 19 bases. The CDR3 loop is CASSRVRGIDGNQPQHF. The CDR3 coding sequence is TGTGCCAGCAGTCGGGTGAGGGGGATCGATGGCAATCAGCCCCAGCATTTT.

Only a few counts were recorded for this clonotype. The V call is TRBV5-1, the J call TRBJ1-1; D gene unclear. Germline CDR1 is SGHRS and CDR2 is YFSETQ. V shed 0 bases and J shed 2 bases, with 11 bases lying between them. The CDR3 runs 15 residues. In DNA, the CDR3 is TGCGCCAGCAGCTTGGTCGAAGGAACCAACACTGAAGCTTTCTTT. Its protein is CASSLVEGTNTEAFF.

This clonotype appeared a few times. V and J are TRBV20-1 and TRBJ2-7, with 10 positions matching TRBD2. Germline V lookup: CDR1 DFQATT, CDR2 SNEGSKA (reference sequence). The CDR3 sequence is 13 residues long. V shed 7 bases and J 6 bases; nucleotides not matched to a gene: 9. CDR3 amino acids: CSGKLAGVVEQYF. CDR3 bases: TGCAGTGGAAAGCTAGCGGGAGTGGTCGAGCAGTACTTC.

This clonotype turned up a few times. At one boundary the junction diverges from the germline segment, which might be a read error. CDR3 coding DNA: TGCAGTGCTAGAGATCTTGGGACGGGACAGGGAGAGGAGTACTTC. Translation: CSARDLGTGQGEEYF. The chain carries TRBV20-1 and TRBJ1-2; TRBD1 aligns across 9 bases. CDR1 is DFQATT and CDR2 is SNEGSKA in the germline V gene (reference sequence). This CDR3 has 15 amino acids.